This TCR beta chain was recorded in a study of CD8+CD57+ T cells in acquired aplastic anemia. Study information: There were about 10.8 million reads, on average, for CD4+ cells from healthy donors. General study results and limits: Found in both controls and patients were almost 30 CD8+ CDR3 sequences.

With respect to this clonotype: What it binds is not known.

TCR beta VDJ combinations and CDR3 sequences were profiled from genomic DNA. Using its own MiXCR run on the reads, TCRdb lists one record per CDR3 protein. The sample holds 50,000 to 70,000 distinct CDR3 sequences; less than 65% are singletons and the top ten take roughly 2.5%. The CDR3 length is 14 residues. Trimming cost V 7 bases and J 2 bases; bases outside gene matches: 6. CDR1 and CDR2 (germline): SNHLY, FYNNEI. The chain combines TRBV2 with TRBJ2-3; TRBD2 aligns across 7 bases. The clonotype comes from a human donor in good health, serving as a control. The specimen sequenced was sorted CD4+, CD8+, or CD8+CD57+ T cells (not recorded which) from PBMCs. The CDR3 is CASIAAGTTDTQYF. CDR3 DNA: TGTGCCAGCATTGCAGCGGGGACCACAGATACGCAGTATTTT.